Listed below are T cell receptor beta chains from one sample, sequenced in a study of shared clonotypes between healthy human individuals. Generated by immunoSEQ multiplex PCR, the TCRdb table keeps only in-frame clones and is missing some. Here the sample spans about 640,000 clones, roughly 70% being singletons. The sample taken for sequencing was memory CD4+ T cells sorted from blood. These receptors were obtained from a young woman in good health. Each CDR3 is given with its conserved first and last residue. A D gene is named only where the DNA matches it firmly. Size tells how often a clone was seen (once, few, many) or the class of an expanded clone, and some rows leave it out.

clone_size	v_call	d_call	j_call	cdr3_length	cdr3_nt	cdr3_aa
NA	TRBV7-2	NA	TRBJ2-7	15	TGTGCCAGCAGCTTAGCGAGGCAGCGTACCTACGAGCAGTACTTC	CASSLARQRTYEQYF
NA	TRBV18	TRBD1	TRBJ1-2	13	TGTGCCAGCTCACTACAGGGGGCCCTGGGCTACACCTTC	CASSLQGALGYTF
NA	TRBV27	NA	TRBJ1-4	17	TGTGCCAGCAGTTTGAGGGTGGTGGGGAGACTCAATGAAAAACTGTTTTTT	CASSLRVVGRLNEKLFF
once	TRBV6-1	NA	TRBJ2-7	13	TGTGCCAGCAGTGAACCCAGGCTACACGAGCAGTACTTC	CASSEPRLHEQYF
many	TRBV6-1	NA	TRBJ1-3	13	TGTGCCAGCAGTGCCGATGCTGGAAACACCATATATTTT	CASSADAGNTIYF
NA	TRBV5-1	NA	TRBJ1-1	15	TGCGCCAGCAGCTTGGGTGGTTCTACGGAAACTGAAGCTTTCTTT	CASSLGGSTETEAFF
few	TRBV5-8	NA	TRBJ2-3	13	TGTGCCAGCAGCGGCTGGAATATGGATACGCAGTATTTT	CASSGWNMDTQYF
NA	TRBV6-6	NA	TRBJ2-2	15	TGTGCCAGCAGTTACGGGCCCAGGAACACCGGGGAGCTGTTTTTT	CASSYGPRNTGELFF
many	TRBV2	TRBD1	TRBJ2-7	14	TGTGCCAGCAGTGTTGGGACAGGGTACTACGAGCAGTACTTC	CASSVGTGYYEQYF
once	TRBV2	NA	TRBJ1-2	16	TGTGCCAGCAGTCAAGGGGATTCCAACAACCCCTATGGCTACACCTTC	CASSQGDSNNPYGYTF